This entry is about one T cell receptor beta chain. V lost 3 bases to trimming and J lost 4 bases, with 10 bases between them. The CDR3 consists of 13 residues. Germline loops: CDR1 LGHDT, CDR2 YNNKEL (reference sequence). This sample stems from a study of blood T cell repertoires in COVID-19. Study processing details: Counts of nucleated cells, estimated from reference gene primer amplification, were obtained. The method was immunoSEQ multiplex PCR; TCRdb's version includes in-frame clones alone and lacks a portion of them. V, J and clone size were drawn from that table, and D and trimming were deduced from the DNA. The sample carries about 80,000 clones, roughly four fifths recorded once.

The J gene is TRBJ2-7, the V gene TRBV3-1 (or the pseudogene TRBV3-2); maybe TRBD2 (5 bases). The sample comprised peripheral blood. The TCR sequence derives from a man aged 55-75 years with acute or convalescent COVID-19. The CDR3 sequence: CASSQRELYEQYF. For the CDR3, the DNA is TGTGCCAGCAGCCAGAGGGAGCTTTACGAGCAGTACTTC.